The clone carrying this T cell receptor (beta chain) has at least ten counts. What it binds is not known. Germline loops: CDR1 SGHTA, CDR2 FQGNSA. Trimming shortened V by 3 bases and J by 6 bases, and 14 bases separated the two germline ends. CDR3 length: 14 residues. These data come from a study of CD8+CD57+ T cells in acquired aplastic anemia. Study-wide background: On average, sorted CD4+ and CD8+ cells gave 3.2 ug of DNA.

CDR3 and TCR beta VDJ profiling relied on a genomic DNA template. TCRdb fed the reads into MiXCR, producing one record per CDR3 protein. This sample has about 180,000 distinct CDR3 sequences; less than 50% occur once, and the top ten carry about 1.8%. Sequencing was done on patients that had shown CD8+CD57+ cell expansion by flow cytometry. Severe acquired aplastic anemia was the diagnosis recorded for all patients. Overall study results and limits: The study identified roughly 31 CD8+ CDR3 sequences shared by patients and controls. The study found no significant CD8+ Simpson's diversity difference between patients and controls.

The sequence came from a human donor with aplastic anemia. Material for sequencing was sorted CD4+, CD8+, or CD8+CD57+ T cells (not recorded which) from PBMCs. The V and J genes are TRBV7-2 and TRBJ1-1; D gene uncertain. The CDR3 reads CASSLITSLAEAFF. The CDR3 DNA sequence: TGTGCCAGCAGCTTGATAACCTCGCTGGCTGAAGCTTTCTTT.